The clone carrying this T cell receptor delta chain was seen a handful of times. The data stem from a study of gamma-delta chains in newborns, infants, children. Per germline, CDR1 GEAIGNYY and CDR2 EKD. V shed 3 bases, J shed 0 bases, and the junction held 7 bases outside the gene matches. This CDR3 comprises 18 residues. TCRdb used CATT to re-call clones from the reads. The data hold 10,000 to 13,000 delta-chain clones, with roughly 3.5% observed a single time. The clonotype originates from a child who was a newborn, infant or young child, either healthy, febrile or measles-vaccinated (not recorded which). Sequenced input: blood. The chain carries TRDV2 and TRDJ3; 7 positions match TRDD3. The CDR3 protein is CACDSTGAGSWDTRQMFF. CDR3 DNA: TGTGCCTGTGACTCCACTGGGGCTGGCTCCTGGGACACCCGACAGATGTTTTTC.